The 13 T cell receptor beta chains below all came from one sample that was sequenced in a study of shared clonotypes between healthy human individuals. TCRdb's table, derived via immunoSEQ multiplex PCR, lists solely in-frame clones and lacks some. The sample lists about 2 million clones; roughly 95% were seen once. Naive CD8 cells, CD45RO-negative and positively selected for CCR7, excluded terminally differentiated effector memory CD45RA+ cells. The sample comprised naive CD8+ T cells sorted from blood. The receptors were gathered from a man younger than 30 in good health.

Of note for this clone: Other DNA sequences in this specimen translate into the identical CDR3. In DNA, the CDR3 is TGTGCCAGCAGTTACGGCGGATCCTACGAGCAGTACTTC. It specifies CASSYGGSYEQYF. This chain connects TRBV6-6 to TRBJ2-7; D unclear. CDR1 is MNHNY and CDR2 is SVGAGI in the germline V gene (reference sequence). The CDR3 is 13 amino acids. The V and J ends lost 2 bases and 1 base respectively, with 6 bases between them.

As regards this clone: Additional DNA sequences in this sample encode the identical CDR3. The V gene is TRBV7-9, the J gene TRBJ2-5, with D possibly matching TRBD1 (5 bases). The V gene's germline CDR1 is SEHNR and CDR2 FQNEAQ (reference sequence). Trimming took off 5 bases at V and 1 base at J, with 8 bases between the two ends. The CDR3 consists of 13 residues. The CDR3: CASSHDSQETQYF. Here the CDR3 DNA reads TGTGCCAGCAGCCACGACAGCCAAGAGACCCAGTACTTC.

V and J are TRBV6-1 and TRBJ1-1; D uncertain. The CDR3 is 16 residues long. The V gene lost 3 bases and the J gene lost 1 base, with 15 bases spanning the gap. Germline V gene lookup returns CDR1 MNHNS and CDR2 SASEGT. Written as DNA, the CDR3 is TGTGCCAGCAGTGACCGCCCCGGCGCAGGGAACACTGAAGCTTTCTTT. It yields the protein CASSDRPGAGNTEAFF.

In DNA form, the CDR3 reads TGTGCCAGCAGCCAAGAGGTTGGGCTCTTGAACACTGAAGCTTTCTTT. Its protein product is CASSQEVGLLNTEAFF. The chain recombines TRBV14 with TRBJ1-1, with D unresolved. The CDR3 runs 16 residues. Germline CDR1 SGHDN, CDR2 FVKESK. Trimming took 0 bases from V and 0 from J, leaving 11 bases between them.

The chain combines TRBV2 with TRBJ2-2, with D tentatively TRBD1 or TRBD2 (5 bases each). Germline V lookup: CDR1 SNHLY, CDR2 FYNNEI. There are 16 residues in the CDR3. V was shortened by 7 bases and J by 3 bases, with 18 bases between the two germline ends. The chain's CDR3 is CASNPWDGGYTGELFF. Here the CDR3 DNA reads TGTGCCAGCAACCCATGGGACGGAGGCTACACCGGGGAGCTGTTTTTT.

V gene TRBV28 combines with J gene TRBJ2-7; 10 nucleotides align to TRBD1. The CDR3 runs to 15 residues. CDR1 is MDHEN, CDR2 SYDVKM, per germline. V lost 6 bases, J lost 2 bases, and 7 bases stayed unmatched. CDR3 in amino acids: CASSLRTGGAYEQYF. The CDR3 bases are TGTGCCAGCAGCCTTAGGACAGGGGGGGCCTACGAGCAGTACTTC. Complete variable domain (other parts from reference TRBV28 and TRBJ2-7): DVKVTQSSRYLVKRTGEKVFLECVQDMDHENMFWYRQDPGLGLRLIYFSYDVKMKEKGDIPEGYSVSREKKERFSLILESASTNQTSMYLCASSLRTGGAYEQYFGPGTRLTVT.

In regard to this clone: This same CDR3 is encoded by further DNA sequences in the sample. This chain joins TRBV30 and TRBJ1-3; D is undetermined. Trimming cost V 2 bases and J 4 bases, with 6 bases left between them. The CDR3 is 12 residues long. The germline V gene has CDR1 GTSNPN and CDR2 SVGIG (reference sequence). CDR3 sequence: CAWSPSGNTIYF. The CDR3 DNA reads as TGTGCCTGGAGTCCATCCGGAAACACCATATATTTT.

As concerns this clone: This sample also contains other DNA sequences that code for the same CDR3. The V and J genes are TRBV28 and TRBJ1-4; D might be TRBD1 (5 bases). The CDR3 loop spans 15 amino acids. Germline V gives CDR1 MDHEN, CDR2 SYDVKM. V lost 4 bases, J lost 5 bases, and 14 bases lay in between. The CDR3 nucleotides are TGTGCCAGCAGTTCCCCGGAAGGGGCCAATGAAAAACTGTTTTTT. This translates into CASSSPEGANEKLFF. The whole variable domain, filled in from reference TRBV28 and TRBJ1-4, reads DVKVTQSSRYLVKRTGEKVFLECVQDMDHENMFWYRQDPGLGLRLIYFSYDVKMKEKGDIPEGYSVSREKKERFSLILESASTNQTSMYLCASSSPEGANEKLFFGSGTQLSVL.

The chain is built from TRBV7-9 and TRBJ1-4; D not certain. Deletions cut 1 base from V and 8 bases from J, with 11 bases between. Germline loops: CDR1 SEHNR, CDR2 FQNEAQ (reference sequence). The CDR3 is 14 amino acids. CDR3 DNA: TGTGCCAGCAGCTTAGTGGATGGGAGGGAAAAACTGTTTTTT. Amino acids: CASSLVDGREKLFF.

This chain uses TRBV6-4 with TRBJ1-4; 7 bases fit TRBD1. V dropped 2 bases and J dropped 7; count of bases not matched to a gene: 16. CDR3 length equals 18 residues. Germline loops: CDR1 MRHNA, CDR2 SNTAGT. CDR3 sequence reads: CASSDGRRDRRFREKLFF. DNA of the CDR3: TGTGCCAGCAGTGACGGTAGGAGGGACAGACGGTTTCGTGAAAAACTGTTTTTT.

The chain's CDR3 is CASSLSGFGEFSGANVLTF. CDR3 DNA sequence: TGTGCCAGCAGTTTGTCAGGGTTTGGGGAGTTCTCTGGGGCCAACGTCCTGACTTTC. The V call is TRBV28, the J call TRBJ2-6, with D perhaps given as TRBD1 or TRBD2 (5 bases each). CDR1 and CDR2 from the germline V gene are MDHEN and SYDVKM. V was cut by 3 bases and J by 0 bases, with 18 bases left in between. There are 19 residues in the CDR3.

The chain employs TRBV2 and TRBJ2-7; 9 nucleotides align to TRBD2. Germline V gene sequence: CDR1 SNHLY, CDR2 FYNNEI. With V trimmed by 2 bases and J by 3 bases, 5 bases remained unmatched. CDR3 length equals 15 residues. The CDR3 DNA reads TGTGCCAGCAGTGAATGGCTAGCGGGAAGCTACGAGCAGTACTTC. The encoded protein is CASSEWLAGSYEQYF. Full variable domain (missing parts from reference TRBV2 and TRBJ2-7): EPEVTQTPSHQVTQMGQEVILRCVPISNHLYFYWYRQILGQKVEFLVSFYNNEISEKSEIFDDQFSVERPDGSNFTLKIRSTKLEDSAMYFCASSEWLAGSYEQYFGPGTRLTVT.

The chain employs TRBV6-6 and TRBJ2-1, with TRBD2 matching over 14 bases. This CDR3 is built from 16 residues. Germline-derived CDR1 and CDR2 are MNHNY and SVGAGI (reference sequence). V gave up 5 bases and J gave up 10 bases; unmatched junction bases: 10. The CDR3 reads CASSNPGTSGSPEQFF. The CDR3 DNA is TGTGCCAGCAGTAACCCCGGGACTAGCGGGAGTCCCGAGCAGTTCTTC.